A single sample gave rise to the 10 T cell receptor beta chains below, sequenced in a study of identical twins (dated by TCRdb to the mid-2010s). The library was prepared using 5' RACE. TCRdb shows the sequencer as Illumina HiSeq 2000. The public reads were quality trimmed at Q25 with fastp and then assembled into clones with MiXCR by TCRdb, keeping productive beta chains. Rows are combined by CDR3 protein, so each entry shows the most common genes and DNA. The sample table contains about 340,000 distinct CDR3 sequences; only one count was recorded for approximately 8.7% of them. The ten top clones hold under 9.5% of the sample. Sequencing was carried out using naive T cells sorted from blood. The cell subset or site label for this specimen denotes: cells isolated with a human naive T-cell isolation kit. The source of these receptors is a woman aged 50 to 60 in good health.

This clonotype appeared a few times. The V and J genes are TRBV28 and TRBJ1-2; 8 bases agree with TRBD1. CDR3 length: 13 residues. From germline, CDR1 is MDHEN and CDR2 SYDVKM. V lost 10 bases and J lost 7; bases outside the gene matches: 11. The CDR3 sequence is CAIRYPGTGGYTF. Written as DNA, the CDR3 is TGTGCCATACGTTATCCCGGGACAGGTGGCTACACCTTC.

Ten or more counts support this clonotype. The rearrangement joins TRBV6-6 to TRBJ2-1, with D possibly TRBD2 on 5 matching bases. Trimming removed 8 bases from V and 0 bases from J, with 11 bases in between. The CDR3 totals 14 residues. Germline V CDR1 and CDR2: MNHNY, SVGAGI (reference sequence). The CDR3 spells CASQLESSYNEQFF. The CDR3 nucleotides are TGTGCCAGCCAACTAGAAAGCTCCTACAATGAGCAGTTCTTC.

This clonotype was detected ten times or more. This sequence joins TRBV5-4 and TRBJ2-3; no firm D call. CDR1 is SGHNT and CDR2 is YYREEE in the germline V gene (reference sequence). Trimming removed 2 bases at V and 4 bases at J, with 8 bases between. This CDR3 is 13 amino acids long. The CDR3 DNA sequence: TGTGCCAGCAGCTTTGAAGGCGCAGATACGCAGTATTTT. It codes for CASSFEGADTQYF.

This clonotype occurred a few times. This chain joins TRBV30 and TRBJ2-5; D is unclear. V was trimmed by 4 bases and J by 4 bases, leaving 7 bases between them. CDR3 size: 11 residues. From germline, CDR1 is GTSNPN and CDR2 SVGIG (reference sequence). This CDR3 is CAWNLGETQYF. The DNA for the CDR3 is TGTGCCTGGAATTTGGGAGAGACCCAGTACTTC.

This clonotype appeared many times. This chain links TRBV28 with TRBJ2-3; possible D gene TRBD2, 5 bases. V lost 8 bases and J lost 1, with 10 bases in between. The germline V gene has CDR1 MDHEN and CDR2 SYDVKM. The CDR3 consists of 13 residues. The CDR3 nucleotides are TGTGCCAGCCGGGGTTTCGGCACAGATACGCAGTATTTT. Its translation: CASRGFGTDTQYF.

The sample holds a few counts of this clonotype. The chain combines TRBV5-1 with TRBJ2-3, with 7 bases lining up with TRBD2. This CDR3 has 17 amino acids. Trimming took 0 bases from V and 0 from J; bases not matched to a gene: 7. The germline gives CDR1 SGHRS, CDR2 YFSETQ. In DNA, the CDR3 is TGCGCCAGCAGCTTGGCCGGCGGGAGTGGTAGCACAGATACGCAGTATTTT. It translates to CASSLAGGSGSTDTQYF.

In its sample, this clonotype was seen many times. This chain links TRBV4-2 with TRBJ2-7; TRBD2 aligns across 13 bases. V lost 0 bases to trimming and J lost 3 bases; unmatched junction nucleotides: 8. From germline, CDR1 is LGHNA and CDR2 YNFKEQ. CDR3 length: 18 amino acids. CDR3 coding DNA: TGTGCCAGCAGCCAAGATGCGGGCGGGACTAGCGGGATCTACGAGCAGTACTTC. Its protein product is CASSQDAGGTSGIYEQYF.

This chain uses TRBV6-4 with TRBJ1-1; D uncertain. This CDR3 is 15 amino acids long. Trimming took 0 bases from V and 4 from J, leaving 12 bases between them. Germline lookup yields CDR1 MRHNA and CDR2 SNTAGT. Here the CDR3 reads CASSDSATSSTEAFF. CDR3 nucleotides: TGTGCCAGCAGTGACTCGGCCACCTCTAGCACTGAAGCTTTCTTT.

The chain has TRBV6-5 and TRBJ1-1, with D perhaps matching TRBD1 (5 bases). Deletions cut 2 bases from V and 1 base from J, with 8 bases between. CDR3 size: 14 residues. The germline V gene encodes CDR1 MNHEY and CDR2 SVGAGI. The CDR3 sequence is CASSYRGANTEAFF. CDR3 sequence (DNA): TGTGCCAGCAGTTACAGAGGGGCGAACACTGAAGCTTTCTTT.

This clonotype has a count of ten or more. The chain joins TRBV12-3 or TRBV12-4 to TRBJ2-2; possible D gene TRBD1, 6 bases. The CDR3 spans 14 residues. The V end was cut by 8 bases, the J end by 1 base, with 11 bases between. CDR3: CASGKTGNTGELFF. CDR3 bases: TGTGCCAGCGGGAAGACAGGGAACACCGGGGAGCTGTTTTTT.